This record concerns one TCR beta chain sequence. Its specificity is unknown. These data belong to a study of T cell repertoires in cytomegalovirus infection. Overall study context: Both CMV infection and a matching HLA type were indicated by public TCR beta signatures.

Germline V lookup: CDR1 LGHDT, CDR2 YNNKEL (reference sequence). The V end was cut by 0 bases, the J end by 1 base, with 17 bases between. CDR3 size: 18 residues. One entry per CDR3 protein, called by TCRdb with MiXCR from the reads. The sample lists 300,000 to 400,000 distinct CDR3 sequences, around 18% seen once, with around 8.6% in the top ten. Regarding the study as a whole: Ex vivo, HLA-C-restricted CMV-specific TCR beta clonotypes prevailed over the rest of the response. Cumulative frequency (of public TCR beta family members) identified carriers of CMV plus the relevant HLA.

The chain couples TRBV3-1 to TRBJ2-3; a weak D match, TRBD2 (6 bases). Sequencing input: PBMCs. This clonotype was obtained from a human donor in good health (CMV status not recorded). Some clones in this sample may be carry-over from other donors' samples. CDR3 sequence: CASSQDRWGEAGTDTQYF. CDR3 sequence (DNA): TGTGCCAGCAGCCAAGATCGTTGGGGGGAGGCGGGCACAGATACGCAGTATTTT.